This TCR beta chain was identified in a study of blood T cell repertoires in COVID-19. Study background: PBMCs, B-cell-depleted T cells, or T cells were the source of the cDNA or gDNA that made up the material.

The authors' processing: Estimated nucleated cell counts came from reference gene primer amplification. The repertoire was sequenced with immunoSEQ multiplex PCR; TCRdb's copy has only in-frame clones and lacks some. The V and J calls and clone size were taken over from that table, and D and trimming were inferred from the DNA. Counted here are over 200,000 clones, over 80% occurring once; the ten biggest clones make up roughly 5%. Between the trimmed V and J ends, which lost 6 bases and 4 bases, there was a span of 12 bases. CDR3 length: 13 residues. Germline values: CDR1 KGHSH, CDR2 LQKENI. Material: peripheral blood. The V call is TRBV18, the J call TRBJ1-1, with D maybe TRBD1 (6 bases). The TCR was taken from a human donor in a cohort sampled during active COVID-19. CDR3 in DNA: TGTGCCAGCTCGCCCGGACAGTTCACTGAAGCTTTCTTT. Encoded protein: CASSPGQFTEAFF.